The clone carrying this T cell receptor beta chain has more than one count but fewer than ten. What it binds is unknown. The CDR3 regions of TCR beta were amplified from RNA transcripts. RT-PCR in the first round (using the HTBI primer set) targeted the TCR CDR3. One entry per CDR3 protein results from TCRdb running MiXCR on the multiplex PCR reads. This table holds fewer than 550,000 distinct CDR3 sequences, roughly 25% found once. The data stem from a study of T cells in Graves' hyperthyroidism and ophthalmopathy. CDR3 length: 12 amino acids. Trimming removed 4 bases at V and 8 bases at J, with 11 bases between. Germline CDR1 LNHNV, CDR2 YYDKDF (reference sequence). General study points: Ophthalmopathy and stable hyperthyroidism were told apart by a 13 V-J model.

PBMCs were collected from an approximately 9.3 ml volume of fresh peripheral blood. The receptor comes from a woman aged 25 to 39 with Graves' ophthalmopathy. Sequencing was performed on blood. V usage is TRBV15 and J usage is TRBJ1-1; D gene unclear. CDR3 amino acids: CATSMRAGEAFF. The CDR3 coding sequence is TGTGCCACCAGCATGAGGGCAGGAGAAGCTTTCTTT.